This note documents a single T cell receptor (beta chain) sequence. The antigen is not known. The sample belongs to a study of shared clonotypes between healthy human individuals. Sequencing was performed with immunoSEQ multiplex PCR; in TCRdb, only in-frame clones are kept and a portion is missing. The sample records around 340,000 clones, over 70% being singletons. Findings and limits, study-wide: Generation probabilities were higher for clonotypes shared across all four sorted-subset donors than for unshared ones.

CDR3 length: 16 residues. J was trimmed by 1 base and V by 2 bases; bases with no gene match: 4. The V gene's germline CDR1 is MNHEY and CDR2 SMNVEV (reference sequence). The TCR sequence derives from a man aged 25-45 years in good health. This rearrangement joins TRBV27 to TRBJ1-5; 8 bases match TRBD1. The source material was memory CD4+ T cells sorted from blood. Subset indicated: CD45RA-negative fraction. The CDR3 here is CASSLIYRGSNQPQHF. The CDR3 nucleotides are TGTGCCAGCAGTTTAATATACAGGGGGAGCAATCAGCCCCAGCATTTT.